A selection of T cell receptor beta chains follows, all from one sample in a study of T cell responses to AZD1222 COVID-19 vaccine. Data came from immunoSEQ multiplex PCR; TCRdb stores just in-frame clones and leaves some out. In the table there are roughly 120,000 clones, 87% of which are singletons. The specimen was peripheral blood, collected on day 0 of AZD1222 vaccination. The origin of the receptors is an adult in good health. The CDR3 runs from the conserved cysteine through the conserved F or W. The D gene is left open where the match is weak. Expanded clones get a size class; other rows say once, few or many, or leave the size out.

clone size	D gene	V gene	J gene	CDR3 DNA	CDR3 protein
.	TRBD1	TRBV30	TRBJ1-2	TGTGCCTGGAGTGTACTCGACAGGGAGAACTATGGCTACACCTTC	CAWSVLDRENYGYTF
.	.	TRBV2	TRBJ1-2	TGTGCCAGCATTTATCAGACAAAAAACTATGGCTACACCTTC	CASIYQTKNYGYTF
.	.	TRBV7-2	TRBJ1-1	TGTGCCAGCAGCTTGGAGCAGTACACTGAAGCTTTCTTT	CASSLEQYTEAFF
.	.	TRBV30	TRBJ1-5	TGTGCCTGGAGTCTCGGGGGTCAGCCCCAGCATTTT	CAWSLGGQPQHF
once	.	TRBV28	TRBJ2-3	TGTGCCAGCAGCCCAGTGGAGGGGGGAGGGACAGATACGCAGTATTTT	CASSPVEGGGTDTQYF
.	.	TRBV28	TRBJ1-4	TGTGCCAGCAGTCCCCCCGCGGTGCGGGAAAAACTGTTTTTT	CASSPPAVREKLFF
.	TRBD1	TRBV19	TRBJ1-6	TGTGCCAGTAGTCCCGGACAGGACATCTATTCACCCCTCCACTTT	CASSPGQDIYSPLHF
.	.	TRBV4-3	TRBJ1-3	TGCGCCAGCAGCCAAGATCCGCAGGGTATACTCTCTGGAAACACCATATATTTT	CASSQDPQGILSGNTIYF
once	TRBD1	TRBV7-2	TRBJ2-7	TGTGCCAGCAGCTTAGGACAGGGCAGCTCCTACGAGCAGTACTTC	CASSLGQGSSYEQYF
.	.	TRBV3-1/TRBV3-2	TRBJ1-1	TGTGCCAGCAGCCAGGCGGGGGGAGAAGCTTTCTTT	CASSQAGGEAFF
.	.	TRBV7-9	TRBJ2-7	TGTGCCAGCAGCACCGGGACGGATTCCTACGAGCAGTACTTC	CASSTGTDSYEQYF
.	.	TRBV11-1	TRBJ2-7	TGTGCCAGCAGCTCTCTAGGGCGGCAGTCCTACGAGCAGTACTTC	CASSSLGRQSYEQYF
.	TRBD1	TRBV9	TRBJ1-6	TGTGCCAGCAGCGTAGATACAGGGGGTAATTCACCCCTCCACTTT	CASSVDTGGNSPLHF
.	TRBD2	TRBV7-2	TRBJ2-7	TGTGCCAGCAGCTTAGGTGGGACTAGCTCCTACGAGCAGTACTTC	CASSLGGTSSYEQYF
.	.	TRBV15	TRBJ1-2	TGTGCCACCAGCAGAGAGGAGGGCCCTTATGGCTACACCTTC	CATSREEGPYGYTF
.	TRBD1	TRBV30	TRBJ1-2	TGTGCCTGGAGCCCCCAGGGGGCCGGCTACACCTTC	CAWSPQGAGYTF
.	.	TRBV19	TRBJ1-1	TGTGCCAGTAGCCTCGAAGGGTTTCTTGCTGAAGCTTTCTTT	CASSLEGFLAEAFF
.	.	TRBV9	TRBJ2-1	TGTGCCAGCAGCGTAGTGGGTGGAGCGACCCAGTTCTTC	CASSVVGGATQFF
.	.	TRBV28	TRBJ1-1	TGTGCCAGCAGTTTGTACACCAGGGGCCGTGATGCTTTCTTT	CASSLYTRGRDAFF
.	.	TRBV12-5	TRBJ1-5	TGTGCTAGTGGTTTGGAGAGCAACCAGCCCCAGCATTTT	CASGLESNQPQHF
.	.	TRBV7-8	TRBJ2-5	TGTGCCAGCAGCCCTAGACAGGACCGCCGTCAAGAGACCCAGTACTTC	CASSPRQDRRQETQYF
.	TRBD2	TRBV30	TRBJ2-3	TGTGCCTGTAGCGGGAGTAGCACAGATACGCAGTATTTT	CACSGSSTDTQYF
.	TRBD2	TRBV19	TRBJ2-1	TGTGCCAGTAGTATACAGCGGGAAGGTTATGAGCAGTTCTTC	CASSIQREGYEQFF
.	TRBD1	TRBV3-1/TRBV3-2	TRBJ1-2	TGTGCCAGCAGCCCGACAGGGGGGATTGGGGGTAGGAATGGCTACACCTTC	CASSPTGGIGGRNGYTF
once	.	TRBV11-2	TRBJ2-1	TGTGCCAGCAGCCGCCGACAGGAGGCCTACAATGAGCAGTTCTTC	CASSRRQEAYNEQFF
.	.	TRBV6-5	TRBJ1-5	TGTGCCAGCAGTTACGTGGTTGGTCAGCCCCAGCATTTT	CASSYVVGQPQHF
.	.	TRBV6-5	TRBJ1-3	TGTGCCAGCAGTTTGAGGGACCCTGGAAACACCATATATTTT	CASSLRDPGNTIYF
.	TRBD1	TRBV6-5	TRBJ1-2	TGTGCCAGCAGTTATCAGGGGGCTGGCTATGGCTACACCTTC	CASSYQGAGYGYTF
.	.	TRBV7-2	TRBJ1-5	TGTGCCAGCAGCCCAGGGATCCATCAGCCCCAGCATTTT	CASSPGIHQPQHF